This TCR beta chain was documented in a study of OX40 agonist ivuxolimab in advanced cancers. Background on the study: Ivuxolimab, which patients received intravenously every 2 weeks, was dosed at 0.01 to 10 mg/kg.

In germline, CDR1 is SGHRS, CDR2 YFSETQ. The length of the CDR3 is 18 residues. The J segment lost 2 bases and the V segment lost 4 bases, leaving 11 bases of the junction unmatched. This clone has a single count. Here immunoSEQ multiplex PCR was the method, and the copy in TCRdb shows in-frame clones only, minus some. The sample gives 45,000 to 70,000 clones, approximately 90% of which show up once; about 1.4% is in the top ten. The source was CD4+ or CD8+ T cells sorted from blood, collected in a trial of the OX40 agonist ivuxolimab. V and J are TRBV5-1 and TRBJ2-6; 8 bases line up with TRBD2. The TCR originated in an adult with an advanced solid tumor such as melanoma, head and neck, liver or kidney cancer. CDR3 sequence: CASSAEGGGLTGANVLTF. The CDR3 DNA follows: TGCGCCAGCAGCGCCGAAGGCGGGGGGCTAACTGGGGCCAACGTCCTGACTTTC.